What follows are 9 T cell receptor beta chains derived from one specimen sequenced in a study of blood T cell repertoires in COVID-19. Repertoires were generated with immunoSEQ multiplex PCR, while TCRdb's copy carries only in-frame clones and drops some. Found here are 140,000 or so clones, approximately 87% of them singletons; the top ten hold 8.5% to 9%. Sequenced material: peripheral blood. These receptors were collected from a woman between 50 and 59 years old with active or convalescent COVID-19.

The chain joins TRBV5-1 to TRBJ2-5, with D perhaps matching TRBD1 (5 bases). Looked up from germline, CDR1 is SGHRS and CDR2 is YFSETQ. CDR3 length equals 15 residues. Trimming cost V 2 bases and J 9 bases, with 20 bases left between them. CDR3 sequence: CASSFTTDGVGAQYF. In nucleotides, the CDR3 is TGCGCCAGCAGCTTCACAACCGACGGAGTAGGGGCCCAGTACTTC.

The chain is built from TRBV11-3 and TRBJ2-2; the match to TRBD1 covers 8 bases. This CDR3 region has 16 residues. CDR1 is SGHNT and CDR2 is YENEEA in the germline V gene. V lost 3 bases and J lost 0; bases outside the gene matches: 3. The CDR3 here is CASSLGQAANTGELFF. The CDR3, as DNA: TGTGCCAGCAGCTTGGGACAGGCCGCGAACACCGGGGAGCTGTTTTTT.

The V call is TRBV4-1, the J call TRBJ2-7, with 11 nucleotides matching TRBD2. Losses at the gene ends were 0 bases for V and 0 bases for J; bases not matched to a gene: 7. The CDR3 contains 18 residues. Germline CDR1 MGHRA, CDR2 YSYEKL. The CDR3 DNA sequence: TGCGCCAGCAGCCAAGAGAGGCTAGCGGGGGGTAACTCCTACGAGCAGTACTTC. Amino acid sequence: CASSQERLAGGNSYEQYF.

There are a few counts of this clone. V gene TRBV4-2 combines with J gene TRBJ1-1, with a weak D call TRBD1 (6 bases). The V gene lost 4 bases and the J gene lost 2 bases, with 8 bases spanning the gap. Germline lookup yields CDR1 LGHNA and CDR2 YNFKEQ. The CDR3 has 13 amino acids. The CDR3 spells CASSLGGNTEAFF. CDR3 in DNA: TGTGCCAGCAGCCTAGGGGGAAACACTGAAGCTTTCTTT.

The genes are TRBV27 and TRBJ2-1; 14 bases are a match to TRBD2. This CDR3 contains 16 residues. J gave up 8 bases and V 2 bases, and 5 bases lay outside the gene matches. In germline, CDR1 is MNHEY, CDR2 SMNVEV (reference sequence). This chain's CDR3 is CASSLLSTSGGDEQFF. Here the CDR3 DNA reads TGTGCCAGCAGTTTACTCTCGACTAGCGGGGGGGATGAGCAGTTCTTC.

The chain carries TRBV7-9 and TRBJ2-7, with 8 bases fitting TRBD1. The CDR3 extends over 14 amino acids. Per germline, CDR1 SEHNR and CDR2 FQNEAQ (reference sequence). V dropped 5 bases and J dropped 4; count of bases not matched to a gene: 7. The CDR3 here is CASSPRTGSYEQYF. The DNA for the CDR3 is TGTGCCAGCAGCCCACGGACAGGGAGTTACGAGCAGTACTTC.

The V call is TRBV6-6, the J call TRBJ2-5, with D perhaps matching TRBD1 (5 bases). Germline CDR1 reads MNHNY; CDR2 reads SVGAGI (reference sequence). The CDR3 extends over 16 amino acids. With 5 bases removed from V and 1 base from J, the gap between germline ends came to 17 bases. The DNA of the CDR3 is TGTGCCAGCAGTCGAACGACGACAGAAATCCAAGAGACCCAGTACTTC. As protein: CASSRTTTEIQETQYF.

The V call is TRBV28, the J call TRBJ2-7; 8 bases fit TRBD2. CDR3 length equals 14 residues. Per the germline V gene, CDR1 is MDHEN and CDR2 is SYDVKM. Unmatched junction bases numbered 11, after V lost 8 bases and J lost 5 bases. The CDR3 sequence is CASGRAAGGNEQYF. CDR3 nucleotides: TGTGCCAGCGGTCGGGCGGCGGGAGGTAACGAGCAGTACTTC.

The CDR3 sequence: CATSRGRDSLNYGYTF. In nucleotides, the CDR3 is TGTGCCACCAGCAGAGGCCGGGACAGCCTTAACTATGGCTACACCTTC. The gene calls are TRBV15 and TRBJ1-2; 7 nucleotides line up with TRBD1. V was pared by 1 base and J by 1 base, with 6 bases of the junction left unmatched. The CDR3 extends over 16 amino acids. CDR1 LNHNV and CDR2 YYDKDF come from the germline V gene (reference sequence).